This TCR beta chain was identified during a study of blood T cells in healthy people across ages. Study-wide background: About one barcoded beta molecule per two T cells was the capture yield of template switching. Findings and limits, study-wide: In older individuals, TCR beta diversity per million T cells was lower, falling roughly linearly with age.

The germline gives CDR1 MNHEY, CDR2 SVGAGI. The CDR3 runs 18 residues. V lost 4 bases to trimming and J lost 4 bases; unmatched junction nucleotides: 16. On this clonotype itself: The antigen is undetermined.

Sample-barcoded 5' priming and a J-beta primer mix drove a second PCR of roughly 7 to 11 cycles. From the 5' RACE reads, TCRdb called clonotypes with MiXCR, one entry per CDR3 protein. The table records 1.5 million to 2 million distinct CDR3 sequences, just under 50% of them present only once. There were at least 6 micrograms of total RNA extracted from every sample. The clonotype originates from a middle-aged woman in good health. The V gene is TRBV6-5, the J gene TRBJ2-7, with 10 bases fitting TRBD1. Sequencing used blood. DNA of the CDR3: TGTGCCAGCAGTTCTGGACAGGGGGGAACTTCGTTAATTTACGAGCAGTACTTC. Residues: CASSSGQGGTSLIYEQYF.